A single sample is the source of the 19 T cell receptor beta chains below, sequenced in a study of T cell changes during pregnancy in multiple sclerosis. Clones were sequenced by immunoSEQ multiplex PCR, and TCRdb holds only the in-frame ones, with some missing. The sample includes approximately 51,000 clones, 85% to 95% of them seen just once. Source: CD4+ T cells from peripheral blood mononuclear cells, taken in the second trimester of pregnancy. These receptors came from a female donor with multiple sclerosis, enrolled in a pregnancy study.

This chain uses TRBV7-9 with TRBJ2-5; possible D gene TRBD1, 7 bases. Per germline, CDR1 SEHNR and CDR2 FQNEAQ (reference sequence). Trimming cost V 5 bases and J 5 bases, with 12 bases left between them. The length of the CDR3 is 13 residues. The CDR3 is CASSGTAGETQYF. DNA of the CDR3: TGTGCCAGCAGCGGGACAGCGGGTGAGACCCAGTACTTC.

The chain links TRBV7-3 to TRBJ1-1; D gene ambiguous. The V gene lost 4 bases and the J gene lost 1 base, with 10 bases spanning the gap. Germline CDR1 and CDR2: SGHTA and FQGTGA. This CDR3 has 14 residues. In nucleotides, the CDR3 is TGTGCCAGCAGCTCACTGGGCCAGAACACTGAAGCTTTCTTT. It codes for CASSSLGQNTEAFF.

The chain carries TRBV7-2 and TRBJ2-5; 16 bases line up with TRBD2. The V gene end was trimmed by 1 base and the J gene end by 4 bases; junction bases not matched to a gene: 6. The CDR3 consists of 18 residues. Germline CDR1 is SGHTA and CDR2 is FQGNSA. CDR3 in amino acids: CASSLVGTSGGARETQYF. The DNA of the CDR3 is TGTGCCAGCAGCTTAGTTGGGACTAGCGGGGGGGCTCGAGAGACCCAGTACTTC.

J is TRBJ1-2 and V is TRBV18; TRBD1 is a possible D gene (5 bases). This CDR3 is 16 amino acids long. V dropped 2 bases and J dropped 4 bases, with 17 bases sitting between them. Germline assignment: CDR1 KGHSH and CDR2 LQKENI. Here the CDR3 DNA reads TGTGCCAGCTCACCAAACATGCAGGGTTTATCCTATGGCTACACCTTC. It is translated as CASSPNMQGLSYGYTF.

This chain links TRBV18 with TRBJ1-1; 9 bases line up with TRBD1. V lost 4 bases and J lost 4; bases outside the gene matches: 16. The CDR3 totals 18 residues. Germline CDR1 is KGHSH and CDR2 is LQKENI. In DNA, the CDR3 is TGTGCCAGCTCACGTCTCCCCTCGGGACAGGGTGGTGTCACTGAAGCTTTCTTT. Translated, it gives CASSRLPSGQGGVTEAFF.

This sequence joins TRBV6-6 and TRBJ2-1; D may be TRBD1 (6 bases). Trimming removed 4 bases at V and 4 bases at J, with 8 bases between. The germline V gene has CDR1 MNHNY and CDR2 SVGAGI (reference sequence). This CDR3 contains 13 residues. The CDR3 DNA reads TGTGCCAGCAGTTGGACAGAATACAATGAGCAGTTCTTC. Translation gives CASSWTEYNEQFF.

This clone was detected only once. The rearrangement uses TRBV4-2 and TRBJ1-2; the match to TRBD1 covers 7 bases. Germline CDR1 and CDR2: LGHNA and YNFKEQ. This CDR3 spans 16 amino acids. With 3 bases clipped from V and 2 bases from J, the junction kept 9 bases outside the gene matches. Here the CDR3 DNA reads TGTGCCAGCAGCCAGATTCAGGGGGATGACAACTATGGCTACACCTTC. This encodes CASSQIQGDDNYGYTF.

This clone was seen only once. The chain uses TRBV11-2 and TRBJ1-5; TRBD1 matches 8 bases. Germline trimming cut 5 bases from V and 6 bases from J; bases unmatched to any gene: 6. This CDR3 has 14 amino acids. CDR1 and CDR2 from the germline V gene are SGHAT and FQNNGV. Here the CDR3 reads CASSPTGGGQPQHF. The CDR3 region has the DNA TGTGCCAGCAGCCCAACAGGGGGGGGTCAGCCCCAGCATTTT.

CDR3 loop: CASTPTQTGELFF. The DNA of the CDR3 is TGTGCCAGCACCCCTACACAGACCGGGGAGCTGTTTTTT. J is TRBJ2-2 and V is TRBV2; the D is unclear. The CDR3 consists of 13 residues. CDR1 is SNHLY, CDR2 FYNNEI, per germline. With 7 bases removed from V and 5 bases from J, the gap between germline ends came to 11 bases. The whole variable domain, remainder taken from reference TRBV2 and TRBJ2-2, is EPEVTQTPSHQVTQMGQEVILRCVPISNHLYFYWYRQILGQKVEFLVSFYNNEISEKSEIFDDQFSVERPDGSNFTLKIRSTKLEDSAMYFCASTPTQTGELFFGEGSRLTVL.

This sequence joins TRBV14 and TRBJ1-3; the match to TRBD1 covers 7 bases. The CDR3 is 16 amino acids. Germline V gene lookup returns CDR1 SGHDN and CDR2 FVKESK. V shed 7 bases, J shed 0 bases, and the junction held 9 bases outside the gene matches. The CDR3 bases are TGTGCCAGCACCATGAGGACAGGCAGCTCTGGAAACACCATATATTTT. This gives the protein CASTMRTGSSGNTIYF.

The V gene is TRBV19, the J gene TRBJ2-3, with D maybe TRBD1 (6 bases). Trimming took off 7 bases at V and 3 bases at J, with 14 bases between the two ends. Germline-derived CDR1 and CDR2 are LNHDA and SQIVND (reference sequence). This CDR3 is 14 amino acids long. The CDR3 region has the DNA TGTGCCAGTACCCGGACAGTTGGAACAGATACGCAGTATTTT. This codes for CASTRTVGTDTQYF.

The CDR3 DNA reads TGTGCCAGCAGTGACCAGACAGGGGGCTTTGAGACCCAGTACTTC. It codes for CASSDQTGGFETQYF. This sequence joins TRBV6-1 and TRBJ2-5; 10 bases map to TRBD1. Germline loops: CDR1 MNHNS, CDR2 SASEGT. The CDR3 has 15 amino acids. V shed 3 bases, J shed 5 bases, and the junction held 6 bases outside the gene matches.

The chain combines TRBV9 with TRBJ2-5; TRBD2 matches 13 bases. The CDR3 is 16 amino acids. V was pared by 4 bases and J by 1 base, with 4 bases of the junction left unmatched. Germline loops: CDR1 SGDLS, CDR2 YYNGEE. The CDR3 coding sequence is TGTGCCAGCAGCTCGGGACTAGCGGGGCCCCAAGAGACCCAGTACTTC. Its translation is CASSSGLAGPQETQYF.

The rearrangement joins TRBV6-1 to TRBJ1-5; tentatively, D is TRBD1 (5 bases). CDR1 and CDR2 (germline): MNHNS, SASEGT. The CDR3 is 15 amino acids. V lost 5 bases and J lost 2, with 13 bases in between. CDR3 protein: CASSWGGRGNQPQHF. As DNA, the CDR3 is TGTGCCAGCAGTTGGGGGGGAAGGGGCAATCAGCCCCAGCATTTT.

This chain uses TRBV6-5 with TRBJ2-7; 8 bases are a match to TRBD2. CDR1 and CDR2 (germline): MNHEY, SVGAGI. V was pared by 7 bases and J by 3 bases, with 5 bases of the junction left unmatched. CDR3 size: 13 residues. This CDR3 is CASTRGGDYEQYF. The CDR3, as DNA: TGTGCCAGCACTCGGGGGGGGGACTACGAGCAGTACTTC.

V is TRBV4-3 and J is TRBJ1-4, with D maybe TRBD1 (6 bases). V lost 0 bases, J lost 6 bases, and 11 bases lay in between. The CDR3 runs to 15 residues. The V gene's germline CDR1 is LGHNA and CDR2 YSLEER. Here the CDR3 DNA reads TGCGCCAGCAGCCAAGATCCGACAGGTTATGAAAAACTGTTTTTT. Translated: CASSQDPTGYEKLFF.

The chain has TRBV5-4 and TRBJ2-3, with a tentative D call TRBD2 (6 bases). Trimming pared 6 bases from V and 3 bases from J, leaving 20 bases between. The CDR3 spans 16 residues. Germline V gives CDR1 SGHNT, CDR2 YYREEE (reference sequence). The CDR3 coding sequence is TGTGCCAGCATTAATCGGGGGAAACGTGGGACAGATACGCAGTATTTT. Amino acid sequence: CASINRGKRGTDTQYF.

This rearrangement joins TRBV7-7 to TRBJ2-3; 12 bases match TRBD2. CDR1 SSHAT and CDR2 FNYEAQ come from the germline V gene (reference sequence). The CDR3 spans 19 residues. After removal of 5 bases from V and 0 bases from J, the junction contained 12 bases not matched to a gene. Here the CDR3 reads CASSRLAGASPSSTDTQYF. The CDR3, as DNA: TGTGCCAGCAGCCGACTAGCGGGGGCCAGTCCCTCTAGCACAGATACGCAGTATTTT.

This chain uses TRBV2 with TRBJ2-2; perhaps TRBD1 as D (6 bases). The CDR3 is 14 residues long. The germline V gene has CDR1 SNHLY and CDR2 FYNNEI. Trimming shortened V by 6 bases and J by 3 bases, and 11 bases separated the two germline ends. CDR3 in DNA: TGTGCCAGCAGCCGGACAGCCGACACCGGGGAGCTGTTTTTT. Translating gives CASSRTADTGELFF.